The 19 T cell receptor beta chains below come from one sample, sequenced in a study of CD8 T cells in ankylosing spondylitis. The study's findings and limits: Seemingly distinctive of ankylosing spondylitis blood was a TCR beta motif formed by eight highly homologous variants.

One entry per CDR3 protein results from TCRdb running MiXCR on the 5' RACE reads. The data contain fewer than 650,000 distinct CDR3 sequences, 12% of them singletons. Antigens for these TCRs are unknown. Sequencing was carried out using blood, either unsorted or a sorted T cell fraction (not recorded which). Receptor source: a male donor with ankylosing spondylitis.

V gene TRBV6-6 combines with J gene TRBJ1-5; D call uncertain. Per the germline V gene, CDR1 is MNHNY and CDR2 is SVGAGI (reference sequence). This CDR3 region has 13 residues. The ends were cut back, 11 bases at V and 3 bases at J, with 14 bases in the middle. CDR3 in amino acids: CAVQRVNNQPQHF. The CDR3, as DNA: TGTGCCGTTCAGAGGGTAAACAATCAGCCCCAGCATTTT.

This clonotype was counted between two and nine times. The V call is TRBV24-1, the J call TRBJ2-3; 12 positions agree with TRBD1. Losses at the gene ends were 1 base for V and 3 bases for J; bases not matched to a gene: 4. The germline V gene encodes CDR1 KGHDR and CDR2 SFDVKD. This CDR3 has 17 amino acids. This chain's CDR3 is CATSDLGGQGATDTQYF. CDR3 sequence (DNA): TGTGCCACCAGTGATTTAGGGGGACAGGGGGCGACAGATACGCAGTATTTT.

This clonotype was detected a few times. The V call is TRBV29-1, the J call TRBJ2-7; no reliable D call. CDR1 SQVTM and CDR2 ANQGSEA come from the germline V gene. Trimming took 4 bases from V and 3 from J, leaving 10 bases between them. The CDR3 length is 12 residues. The CDR3 here is CSVVDGSYEQYF. The CDR3 DNA is TGCAGCGTTGTGGACGGAAGCTACGAGCAGTACTTC.

In this sample, this clonotype turned up many times. V usage is TRBV2 and J usage is TRBJ2-3, with D perhaps matching TRBD1 (7 bases). The V end was cut by 4 bases, the J end by 3 bases, with 14 bases between. The CDR3 covers 15 residues. Germline CDR1 SNHLY, CDR2 FYNNEI. The CDR3 bases are TGTGCCAGCAGTGGGGCGGGACAGCGTACAGATACGCAGTATTTT. This translates into CASSGAGQRTDTQYF.

The chain is built from TRBV30 and TRBJ2-1; TRBD1 matches 11 bases. The J segment lost 14 bases and the V segment lost 2 bases, leaving 8 bases of the junction unmatched. This CDR3 has 13 amino acids. CDR1 is GTSNPN, CDR2 SVGIG, per germline (reference sequence). The CDR3 protein is CAWSKSSGQGEFF. CDR3 coding DNA: TGTGCCTGGAGTAAATCCTCGGGACAGGGGGAGTTCTTC.

Ten or more counts support this clonotype. V is TRBV6-2 or TRBV6-3 and J is TRBJ2-7; D is unclear. Trimming cost V 5 bases and J 3 bases, with 5 bases left between them. Germline loops: CDR1 MNHEY, CDR2 SVGEGT. This CDR3 contains 11 residues. The CDR3 reads CASSPNYEQYF. In DNA, the CDR3 is TGTGCCAGCAGTCCCAACTACGAGCAGTACTTC.

This chain connects TRBV18 to TRBJ2-1, with 8 nucleotides matching TRBD1. The V segment lost 3 bases and the J segment 5 bases; nucleotides outside the gene matches: 3. CDR1 is KGHSH, CDR2 LQKENI, per germline. This CDR3 region has 14 residues. CDR3 amino acids: CASSPSTGDNEQFF. The CDR3 region has the DNA TGTGCCAGCTCACCTTCGACAGGGGACAATGAGCAGTTCTTC.

V and J are TRBV29-1 and TRBJ2-3; TRBD1 matches at 7 bases. The CDR3 consists of 16 residues. With V trimmed by 7 bases and J by 2 bases, 15 bases remained unmatched. Looked up from germline, CDR1 is SQVTM and CDR2 is ANQGSEA. The CDR3 DNA reads as TGCAGCGCCCCACCCCCGGGACAGATGAACACAGATACGCAGTATTTT. This sequence encodes CSAPPPGQMNTDTQYF.

This clonotype was picked up a small number of times. This chain uses TRBV20-1 with TRBJ2-1; TRBD2 matches at 10 bases. The V segment lost 5 bases and the J segment 6 bases; nucleotides outside the gene matches: 4. The CDR3 spans 13 residues. CDR1 is DFQATT and CDR2 is SNEGSKA in the germline V gene (reference sequence). The CDR3 is CSAPQREGNEQFF. CDR3 sequence (DNA): TGCAGTGCTCCACAGCGGGAGGGCAATGAGCAGTTCTTC.

This clonotype has just one count. The rearrangement links TRBV1 to TRBJ2-7; the listed D gene, TRBD2, was not tested against the DNA. TRBV1 is assigned pseudogene status. This CDR3 has 19 amino acids. The CDR3 region has the DNA TGCACCAGCAGCCAGACGCGAGGACTAGCGGGAGAATGGTCCTACGAGCAGTACGTC. Residues: CTSSQTRGLAGEWSYEQYV.

In its sample, this clonotype was seen a few times. The V and J genes are TRBV5-6 and TRBJ2-7; D may match TRBD1 or TRBD2 (5 bases each). CDR1 is SGHDT, CDR2 YYEEEE, per germline. V lost 4 bases and J lost 3, with 11 bases in between. The CDR3 is made up of 13 amino acids. The CDR3 coding sequence is TGTGCCAGCAGCGCCGGGACGGACTACGAGCAGTACGTC. Translating gives CASSAGTDYEQYV.

This chain uses TRBV12-3 or TRBV12-4 with TRBJ2-7, with D possibly being TRBD2 (6 bases). The V end was cut by 4 bases, the J end by 4 bases, with 17 bases between. The CDR3 extends over 15 amino acids. The CDR3 DNA follows: TGTGCCAGCAGTTATAGGAGGGTTAATGGTTACGAGCAGTACGTC. Translated: CASSYRRVNGYEQYV.

This clonotype was seen a few times. The V gene is TRBV7-9, the J gene TRBJ2-2, with 7 bases matching TRBD2. The CDR3 spans 14 residues. The J segment lost 2 bases and the V segment lost 8 bases, leaving 5 bases of the junction unmatched. Per germline, CDR1 SEHNR and CDR2 FQNEAQ (reference sequence). The chain's CDR3 is CASAGVKNTGELFF. The CDR3 DNA reads TGTGCCAGCGCGGGAGTAAAAAACACCGGGGAGCTGTTTTTT.

This clonotype occurred a few times. The genes are TRBV20-1 and TRBJ2-1, with D maybe TRBD2 (7 bases). Trimming removed 0 bases at V and 3 bases at J, with 12 bases between. The CDR3 contains 15 residues. Germline V CDR1 and CDR2: DFQATT, SNEGSKA (reference sequence). CDR3 loop: CSARERGRDYNEQFF. The CDR3 region has the DNA TGCAGTGCTAGAGAGAGGGGGAGGGACTACAATGAGCAGTTCTTC.

The chain links TRBV12-3 or TRBV12-4 to TRBJ2-1; 15 bases map to TRBD2. V gave up 5 bases and J gave up 9 bases; unmatched junction bases: 2. The CDR3 has 14 residues. Here the CDR3 DNA reads TGTGCCAGCAGTCGGACTAGCGGGAGGGCTGAGCAGTTCTTC. It translates to CASSRTSGRAEQFF.

This clonotype was counted ten times or more. The CDR3 DNA reads as TGTGCCAGCGAGGGGACCTACGAGCAGTACGTC. This translates into CASEGTYEQYV. The chain combines TRBV7-9 with TRBJ2-7; D may match TRBD1 or TRBD2 (5 bases each). Trimming shortened V by 8 bases and J by 2 bases, and 7 bases separated the two germline ends. This CDR3 comprises 11 residues. The germline CDR1 and CDR2 sequences are SEHNR and FQNEAQ (reference sequence).

This clonotype was observed a handful of times. The V call is TRBV5-1, the J call TRBJ2-1; the match to TRBD2 covers 13 bases. V lost 4 bases and J lost 10; bases outside the gene matches: 5. Germline V lookup: CDR1 SGHRS, CDR2 YFSETQ. The CDR3 is made up of 14 amino acids. As DNA, the CDR3 is TGCGCCAGCAGCGGACTAGCGGGAGTTCAAGAGCAGTTCTTC. This encodes CASSGLAGVQEQFF.

This clonotype was found many times. The V gene is TRBV7-2, the J gene TRBJ2-2, with TRBD2 matching 13 bases. Germline-derived CDR1 and CDR2 are SGHTA and FQGNSA. Trimming removed 2 bases from V and 4 bases from J; junction bases left unmatched: 4. The CDR3 is 17 amino acids. The CDR3 is CASSLRTSGRATGELFF. CDR3 nucleotide sequence: TGTGCCAGCAGCTTACGAACTAGCGGGAGGGCCACCGGGGAGCTGTTTTTT.

This clonotype turned up a few times. This chain connects TRBV10-1 to TRBJ2-7, with TRBD2 matching 10 bases. The CDR3 consists of 16 residues. J gave up 6 bases and V 6 bases, and 14 bases lay outside the gene matches. The germline V gene has CDR1 WNHNN and CDR2 SYGVQD (reference sequence). The CDR3: CASSRSLQGLASEQYF. The CDR3 DNA sequence: TGCGCCAGCAGCAGGTCGCTACAGGGACTAGCGAGCGAGCAGTACTTC.